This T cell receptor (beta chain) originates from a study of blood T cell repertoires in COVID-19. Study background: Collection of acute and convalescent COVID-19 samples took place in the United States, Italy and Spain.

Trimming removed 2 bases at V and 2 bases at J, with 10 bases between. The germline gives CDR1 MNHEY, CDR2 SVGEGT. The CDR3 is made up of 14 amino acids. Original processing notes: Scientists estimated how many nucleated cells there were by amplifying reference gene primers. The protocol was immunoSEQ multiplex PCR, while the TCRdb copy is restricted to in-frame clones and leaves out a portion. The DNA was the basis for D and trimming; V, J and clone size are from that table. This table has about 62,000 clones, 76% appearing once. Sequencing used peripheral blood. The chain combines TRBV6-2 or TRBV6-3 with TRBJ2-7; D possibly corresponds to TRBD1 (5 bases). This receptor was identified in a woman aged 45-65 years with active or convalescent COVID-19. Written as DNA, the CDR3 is TGTGCCAGCAGTTACGGGGCGGAGACCTACGAGCAGTACTTC. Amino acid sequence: CASSYGAETYEQYF.